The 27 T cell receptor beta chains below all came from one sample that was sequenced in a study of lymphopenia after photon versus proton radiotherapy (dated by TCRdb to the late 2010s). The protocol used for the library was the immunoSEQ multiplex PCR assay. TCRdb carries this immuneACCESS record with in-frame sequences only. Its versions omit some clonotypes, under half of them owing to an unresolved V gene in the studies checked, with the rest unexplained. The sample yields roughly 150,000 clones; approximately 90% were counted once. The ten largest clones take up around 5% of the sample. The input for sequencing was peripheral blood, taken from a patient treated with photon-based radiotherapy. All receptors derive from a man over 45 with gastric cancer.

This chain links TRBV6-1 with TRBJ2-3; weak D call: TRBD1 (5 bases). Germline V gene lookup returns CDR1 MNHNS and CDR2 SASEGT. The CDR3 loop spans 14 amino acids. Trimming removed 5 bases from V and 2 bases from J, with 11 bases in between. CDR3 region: CASSPDRFTDTQYF. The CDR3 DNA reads TGTGCCAGCAGTCCAGACAGATTCACAGATACGCAGTATTTT.

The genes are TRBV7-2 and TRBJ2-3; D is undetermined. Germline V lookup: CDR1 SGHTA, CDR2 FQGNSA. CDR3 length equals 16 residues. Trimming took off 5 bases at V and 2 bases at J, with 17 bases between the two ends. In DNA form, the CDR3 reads TGTGCCAGCAGCAACCGACCATCTATATTCACAGATACGCAGTATTTT. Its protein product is CASSNRPSIFTDTQYF. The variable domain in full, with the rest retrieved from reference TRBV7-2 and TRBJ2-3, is GAGVSQSPSNKVTEKGKDVELRCDPISGHTALYWYRQSLGQGLEFLIYFQGNSAPDKSGLPSDRFSAERTGGSVSTLTIQRTQQEDSAVYLCASSNRPSIFTDTQYFGPGTRLTVL.

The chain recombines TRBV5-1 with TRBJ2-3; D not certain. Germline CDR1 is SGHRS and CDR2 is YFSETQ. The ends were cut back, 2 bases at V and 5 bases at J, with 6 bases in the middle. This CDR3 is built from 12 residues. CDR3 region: CASSFQGDTQYF. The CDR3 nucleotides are TGCGCCAGCAGCTTCCAAGGAGATACGCAGTATTTT.

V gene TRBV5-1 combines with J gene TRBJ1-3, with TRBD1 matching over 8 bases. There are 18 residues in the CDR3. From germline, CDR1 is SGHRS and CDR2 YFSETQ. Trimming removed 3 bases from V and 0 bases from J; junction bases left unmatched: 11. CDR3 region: CASSSGLLDRVSGNTIYF. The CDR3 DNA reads TGCGCCAGCAGCTCAGGACTATTGGACAGGGTCTCTGGAAACACCATATATTTT. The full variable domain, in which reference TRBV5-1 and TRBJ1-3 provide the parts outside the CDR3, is KAGVTQTPRYLIKTRGQQVTLSCSPISGHRSVSWYQQTPGQGLQFLFEYFSETQRNKGNFPGRFSGRQFSNSRSEMNVSTLELGDSALYLCASSSGLLDRVSGNTIYFGEGSWLTVV.

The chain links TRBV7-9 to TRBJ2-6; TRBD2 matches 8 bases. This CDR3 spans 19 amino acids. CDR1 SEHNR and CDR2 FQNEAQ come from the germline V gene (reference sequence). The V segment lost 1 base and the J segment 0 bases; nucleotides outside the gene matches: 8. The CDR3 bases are TGTGCCAGCAGCTTAGAGTTAGCGGGGATCTACTCTGGGGCCAACGTCCTGACTTTC. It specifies CASSLELAGIYSGANVLTF. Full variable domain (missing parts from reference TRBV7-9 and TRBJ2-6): DTGVSQNPRHKITKRGQNVTFRCDPISEHNRLYWYRQTLGQGPEFLTYFQNEAQLEKSRLLSDRFSAERPKGSFSTLEIQRTEQGDSAMYLCASSLELAGIYSGANVLTFGAGSRLTVL.

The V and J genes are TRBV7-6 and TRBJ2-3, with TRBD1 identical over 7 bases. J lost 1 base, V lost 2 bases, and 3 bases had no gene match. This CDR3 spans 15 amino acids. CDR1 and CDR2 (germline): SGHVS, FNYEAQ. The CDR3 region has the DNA TGTGCCAGCAGCTTAACAGGGGTGGGCACAGATACGCAGTATTTT. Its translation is CASSLTGVGTDTQYF.

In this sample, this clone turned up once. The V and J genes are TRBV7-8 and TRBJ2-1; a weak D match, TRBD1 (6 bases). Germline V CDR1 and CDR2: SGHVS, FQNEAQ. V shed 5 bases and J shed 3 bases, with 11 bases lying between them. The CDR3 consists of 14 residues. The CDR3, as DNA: TGTGCCAGCAGCCAAGACAGGAACTACAATGAGCAGTTCTTC. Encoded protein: CASSQDRNYNEQFF. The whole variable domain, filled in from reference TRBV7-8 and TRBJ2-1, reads GAGVSQSPRYKVAKRGQDVALRCDPISGHVSLFWYQQALGQGPEFLTYFQNEAQLDKSGLPSDRFFAERPEGSVSTLKIQRTQQEDSAVYLCASSQDRNYNEQFFGPGTRLTVL.

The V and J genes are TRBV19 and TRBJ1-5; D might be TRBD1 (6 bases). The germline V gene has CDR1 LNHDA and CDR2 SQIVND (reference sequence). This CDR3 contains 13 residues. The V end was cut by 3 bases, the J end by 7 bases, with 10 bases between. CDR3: CASSIGGRQPQHF. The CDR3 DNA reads TGTGCCAGTAGTATTGGGGGGCGGCAGCCCCAGCATTTT.

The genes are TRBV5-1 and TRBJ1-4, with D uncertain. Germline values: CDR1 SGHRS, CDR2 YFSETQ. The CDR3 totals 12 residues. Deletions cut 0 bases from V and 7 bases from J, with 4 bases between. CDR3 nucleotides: TGCGCCAGCAGCTTGGGACGTGAAAAACTGTTTTTT. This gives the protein CASSLGREKLFF.

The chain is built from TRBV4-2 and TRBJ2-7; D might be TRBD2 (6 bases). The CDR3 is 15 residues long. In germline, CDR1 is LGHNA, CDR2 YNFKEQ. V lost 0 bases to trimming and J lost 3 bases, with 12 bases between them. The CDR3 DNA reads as TGTGCCAGCAGCCAAGACGGACTACCAGACTACGAGCAGTACTTC. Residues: CASSQDGLPDYEQYF.

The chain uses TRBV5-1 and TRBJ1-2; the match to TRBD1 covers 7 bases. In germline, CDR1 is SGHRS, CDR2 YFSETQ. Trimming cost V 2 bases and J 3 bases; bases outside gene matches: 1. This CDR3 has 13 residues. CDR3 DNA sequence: TGCGCCAGCAGCTTCACAGGGGACTATGGCTACACCTTC. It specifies CASSFTGDYGYTF.

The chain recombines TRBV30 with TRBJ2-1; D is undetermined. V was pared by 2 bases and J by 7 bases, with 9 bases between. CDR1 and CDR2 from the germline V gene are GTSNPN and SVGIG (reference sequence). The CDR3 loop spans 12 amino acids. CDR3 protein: CAWSPRKNEQFF. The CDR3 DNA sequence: TGTGCCTGGAGTCCCCGGAAGAATGAGCAGTTCTTC.

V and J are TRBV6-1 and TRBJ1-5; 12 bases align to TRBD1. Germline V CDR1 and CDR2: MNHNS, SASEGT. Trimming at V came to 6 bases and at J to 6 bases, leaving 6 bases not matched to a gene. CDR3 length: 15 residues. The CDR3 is CASSGTGGVGQPQHF. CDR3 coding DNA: TGTGCCAGCAGCGGGACAGGGGGCGTGGGTCAGCCCCAGCATTTT.

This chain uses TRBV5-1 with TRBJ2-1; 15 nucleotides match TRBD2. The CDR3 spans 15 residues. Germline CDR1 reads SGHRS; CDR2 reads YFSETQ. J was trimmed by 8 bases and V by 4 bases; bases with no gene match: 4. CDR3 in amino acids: CASSQGLAGGDEQFF. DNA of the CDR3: TGCGCCAGCAGCCAGGGACTAGCGGGAGGAGATGAGCAGTTCTTC.

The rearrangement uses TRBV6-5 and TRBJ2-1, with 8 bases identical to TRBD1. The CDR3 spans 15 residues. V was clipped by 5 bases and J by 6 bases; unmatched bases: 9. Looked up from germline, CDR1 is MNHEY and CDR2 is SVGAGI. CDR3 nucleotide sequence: TGTGCCAGCAGTAACAACAGGGGGTTAGGCAATGAGCAGTTCTTC. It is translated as CASSNNRGLGNEQFF.

CDR3 loop: CASSSYPGTGAYNEQFF. The CDR3 nucleotides are TGTGCCAGCAGCTCCTACCCCGGGACAGGGGCCTACAATGAGCAGTTCTTC. The V call is TRBV7-9, the J call TRBJ2-1, with 10 bases identical to TRBD1. The CDR3 extends over 17 amino acids. Trimming took 4 bases from V and 2 from J; bases not matched to a gene: 8. Germline V gene lookup returns CDR1 SEHNR and CDR2 FQNEAQ (reference sequence).

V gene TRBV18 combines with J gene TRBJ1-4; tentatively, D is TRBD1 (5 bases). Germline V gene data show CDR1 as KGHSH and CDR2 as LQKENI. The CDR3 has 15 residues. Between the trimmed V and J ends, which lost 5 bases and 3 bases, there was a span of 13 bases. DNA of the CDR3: TGTGCCAGCTCATCCTCCGGGGCCCCTAATGAAAAACTGTTTTTT. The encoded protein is CASSSSGAPNEKLFF.

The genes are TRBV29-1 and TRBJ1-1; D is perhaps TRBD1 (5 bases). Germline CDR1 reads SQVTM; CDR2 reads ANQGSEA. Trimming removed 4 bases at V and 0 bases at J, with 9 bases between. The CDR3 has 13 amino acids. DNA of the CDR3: TGCAGCGTTGGCACAGGAGTGAACACTGAAGCTTTCTTT. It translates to CSVGTGVNTEAFF.

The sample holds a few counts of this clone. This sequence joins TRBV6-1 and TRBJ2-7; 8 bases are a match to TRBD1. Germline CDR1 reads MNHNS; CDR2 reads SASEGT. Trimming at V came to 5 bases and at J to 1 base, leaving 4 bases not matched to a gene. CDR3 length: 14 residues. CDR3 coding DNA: TGTGCCAGCAGTCACCGGGACAGGTCCTACGAGCAGTACTTC. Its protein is CASSHRDRSYEQYF.

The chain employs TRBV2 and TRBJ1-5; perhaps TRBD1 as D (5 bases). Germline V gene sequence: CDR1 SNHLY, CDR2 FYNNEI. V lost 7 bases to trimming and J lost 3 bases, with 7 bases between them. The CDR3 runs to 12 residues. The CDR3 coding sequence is TGTGCCAGCAAAGGGGCCAATCAGCCCCAGCATTTT. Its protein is CASKGANQPQHF.

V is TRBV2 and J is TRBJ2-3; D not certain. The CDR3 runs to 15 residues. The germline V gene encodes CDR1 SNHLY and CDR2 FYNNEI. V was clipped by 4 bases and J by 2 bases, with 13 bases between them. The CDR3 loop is CASSASSWNTDTQYF. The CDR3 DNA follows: TGTGCCAGCAGTGCCAGTAGTTGGAACACAGATACGCAGTATTTT.

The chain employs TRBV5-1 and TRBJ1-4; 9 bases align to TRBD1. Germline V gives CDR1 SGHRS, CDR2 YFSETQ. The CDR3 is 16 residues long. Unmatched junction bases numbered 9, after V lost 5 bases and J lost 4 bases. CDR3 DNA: TGCGCCAGCAGACGAGGAGCGGGACAGGGTAATGAAAAACTGTTTTTT. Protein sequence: CASRRGAGQGNEKLFF.

DNA for the CDR3: TGTGCCAGCAGCTTGGCCCCGGACGGGCTAGCCTACGAGCAGTACTTC. It codes for CASSLAPDGLAYEQYF. The chain employs TRBV5-4 and TRBJ2-7; D gene unclear. This CDR3 spans 16 amino acids. Germline loops: CDR1 SGHNT, CDR2 YYREEE (reference sequence). With 0 bases removed from V and 2 bases from J, the gap between germline ends came to 15 bases. Based on the CDR3 plus reference TRBV5-4 and TRBJ2-7, the full variable domain is ETGVTQSPTHLIKTRGQQVTLRCSSQSGHNTVSWYQQALGQGPQFIFQYYREEENGRGNFPPRFSGLQFPNYSSELNVNALELDDSALYLCASSLAPDGLAYEQYFGPGTRLTVT.

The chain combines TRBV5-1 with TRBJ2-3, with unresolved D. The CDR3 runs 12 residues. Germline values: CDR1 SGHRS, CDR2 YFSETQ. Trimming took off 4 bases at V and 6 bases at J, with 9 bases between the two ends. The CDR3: CASSADGDTQYF. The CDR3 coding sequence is TGCGCCAGCAGCGCTGATGGGGATACGCAGTATTTT.

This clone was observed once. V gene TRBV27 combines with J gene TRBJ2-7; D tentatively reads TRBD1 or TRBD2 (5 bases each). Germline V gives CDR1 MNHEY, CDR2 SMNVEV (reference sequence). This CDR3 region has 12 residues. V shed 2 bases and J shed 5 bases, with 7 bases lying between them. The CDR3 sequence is CASSLRGHEQYF. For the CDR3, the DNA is TGTGCCAGCAGTTTAAGGGGACACGAGCAGTACTTC.

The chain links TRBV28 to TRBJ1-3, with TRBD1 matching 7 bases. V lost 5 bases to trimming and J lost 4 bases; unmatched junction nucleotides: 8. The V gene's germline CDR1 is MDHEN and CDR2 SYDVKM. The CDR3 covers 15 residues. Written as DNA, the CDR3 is TGTGCCAGCAGTCTTACGAGGGGGCAAGGAAACACCATATATTTT. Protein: CASSLTRGQGNTIYF.

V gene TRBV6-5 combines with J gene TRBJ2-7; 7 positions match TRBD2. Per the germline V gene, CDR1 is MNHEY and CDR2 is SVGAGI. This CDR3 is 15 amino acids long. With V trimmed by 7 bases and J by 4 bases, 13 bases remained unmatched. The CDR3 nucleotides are TGTGCCAGCAAGTCCCAGCGGGACGGGGGATACGAGCAGTACTTC. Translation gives CASKSQRDGGYEQYF.